In its sample, the clone carrying this T cell receptor (beta chain) was seen many times. Its cognate antigen is unknown. The sample originates from a study of T cell repertoires in cytomegalovirus infection. Overall study context: From public TCR beta signatures came an indication of both CMV infection and matching HLA type. Overall study results and limits: Dominating the ex vivo response were HLA-C-restricted CMV-specific TCR beta clonotypes.

Via MiXCR, TCRdb re-called the reads, giving one row per CDR3 protein. The sample lists roughly 49,000 distinct CDR3 sequences, roughly 20% occurring once. Trimming stripped 10 bases from V and 2 bases from J, with 16 bases between. The germline V gene encodes CDR1 LNHDA and CDR2 SQIVND (reference sequence). This CDR3 region has 14 residues. The source is a human donor in good health (CMV status not recorded). Some clones in this sample may be carry-over from other donors' samples. The chain employs TRBV19 and TRBJ2-3; D perhaps matches TRBD1 (6 bases). Sequences were obtained from PBMCs, sequenced either directly or after in vitro stimulation (not recorded which). The CDR3 loop is CATKPGHNTDTQYF. CDR3 bases: TGTGCCACTAAGCCGGGACACAACACAGATACGCAGTATTTT.